This T cell receptor (beta chain) comes out of a study of blood T cell repertoires in COVID-19. Here immunoSEQ multiplex PCR was the method, and the copy in TCRdb shows in-frame clones only, minus some. The table includes 90,000 to 120,000 clones, almost 85% detected once. This CDR3 spans 15 amino acids. Germline assignment: CDR1 MNHEY and CDR2 SVGAGI. With 7 bases clipped from V and 2 bases from J, the junction kept 8 bases outside the gene matches. The chain employs TRBV6-5 and TRBJ2-1; TRBD1 agrees at 7 bases. This sequence originates from a human donor in a cohort sampled during active COVID-19. Sequenced: peripheral blood. CDR3 in DNA: TGTGCCAGCACTTTAACAGGGGACCCCTACAATGAGCAGTTCTTC. As protein: CASTLTGDPYNEQFF.